Listed below are T cell receptor beta chains from one sample, sequenced in a study of cytomegalovirus exposure and HLA in healthy donors. The protocol was immunoSEQ multiplex PCR, while the TCRdb copy is restricted to in-frame clones and leaves out a portion. The sample has 80,000 to 95,000 clones; 84% are singletons. The sequenced sample consisted of PBMCs. These receptor sequences come from a young woman in good health and CMV-seropositive. Both conserved end residues are part of each CDR3. Each record gives: CDR3 protein, CDR3 DNA, V gene, clone size, D gene, J gene. The D gene is left open where the match is weak. The size entry is marked missing in some rows and otherwise reads once, few, many or a size class.

CDR3aa: CATSSAGGRQETQYF; CDR3nt: TGCGCCACCTCCTCCGCCGGGGGGAGGCAAGAGACCCAGTACTTC; v_gene: TRBV10-2; abundance: -; d_gene: TRBD2; j_gene: TRBJ2-5
CDR3aa: CASRGRDRGNSGNTIYF; CDR3nt: TGTGCCAGCAGGGGACGGGACAGGGGAAACTCTGGAAACACCATATATTTT; v_gene: TRBV7-9; abundance: once; d_gene: TRBD1; j_gene: TRBJ1-3
CDR3aa: CASGLPTAGTSGRRDEQYF; CDR3nt: TGTGCTAGTGGTTTGCCAACAGCCGGGACTAGCGGGAGGAGAGACGAGCAGTACTTC; v_gene: TRBV12-5; abundance: -; d_gene: TRBD2; j_gene: TRBJ2-7
CDR3aa: CASSLGGTNYGYTF; CDR3nt: TGCGCCAGCAGCTTGGGAGGCACAAACTATGGCTACACCTTC; v_gene: TRBV5-1; abundance: few; d_gene: -; j_gene: TRBJ1-2
CDR3aa: CASRLAGTYEQYF; CDR3nt: TGCGCCAGCAGACTAGCGGGGACCTACGAGCAGTACTTC; v_gene: TRBV10-2; abundance: once; d_gene: TRBD2; j_gene: TRBJ2-7
CDR3aa: CASSTGQYYGYTF; CDR3nt: TGTGCCAGCAGTACGGGACAGTACTATGGCTACACCTTC; v_gene: TRBV6-6; abundance: -; d_gene: TRBD1; j_gene: TRBJ1-2
CDR3aa: CATSREGGDFYEQYF; CDR3nt: TGTGCCACCAGCAGAGAGGGGGGAGATTTCTACGAGCAGTACTTC; v_gene: TRBV15; abundance: -; d_gene: -; j_gene: TRBJ2-7
CDR3aa: CASSLASGVNEQYF; CDR3nt: TGTGCCAGCAGCTTAGCTTCAGGGGTCAACGAGCAGTACTTC; v_gene: TRBV7-6; abundance: -; d_gene: -; j_gene: TRBJ2-7
CDR3aa: CATSRGKGEGNQPQHF; CDR3nt: TGTGCCACCAGCAGGGGAAAAGGGGAGGGCAATCAGCCCCAGCATTTT; v_gene: TRBV15; abundance: once; d_gene: -; j_gene: TRBJ1-5
CDR3aa: CASSLVTTGTEAFF; CDR3nt: TGTGCCAGCAGCCTAGTCACGACAGGCACTGAAGCTTTCTTT; v_gene: TRBV7-9; abundance: -; d_gene: -; j_gene: TRBJ1-1
CDR3aa: CAWGQASYEQYF; CDR3nt: TGTGCCTGGGGACAGGCCTCCTACGAGCAGTACTTC; v_gene: TRBV30; abundance: -; d_gene: TRBD1; j_gene: TRBJ2-7
CDR3aa: CASMDRGYQPQHF; CDR3nt: TGTGCCAGCATGGACAGGGGTTACCAGCCCCAGCATTTT; v_gene: TRBV6-1; abundance: -; d_gene: TRBD1; j_gene: TRBJ1-5
CDR3aa: CASREGSIRETQYF; CDR3nt: TGTGCCAGCAGGGAGGGCAGCATCCGAGAGACCCAGTACTTC; v_gene: TRBV2; abundance: -; d_gene: -; j_gene: TRBJ2-5
CDR3aa: CASSLGPEQVTTTNEKLFF; CDR3nt: TGTGCCAGCAGCTTGGGCCCTGAGCAGGTGACTACAACTAATGAAAAACTGTTTTTT; v_gene: TRBV5-4; abundance: once; d_gene: -; j_gene: TRBJ1-4
CDR3aa: CASSLAAGYGYTF; CDR3nt: TGTGCCAGCAGCTTAGCGGCAGGCTATGGCTACACCTTC; v_gene: TRBV7-9; abundance: -; d_gene: -; j_gene: TRBJ1-2
CDR3aa: CASSGGGVSGANVLTF; CDR3nt: TGTGCCAGCAGTGGCGGGGGAGTCTCTGGGGCCAACGTCCTGACTTTC; v_gene: TRBV2; abundance: -; d_gene: TRBD2; j_gene: TRBJ2-6
CDR3aa: CASSVEWTSAETQYF; CDR3nt: TGTGCCAGCAGCGTAGAATGGACTAGCGCGGAGACCCAGTACTTC; v_gene: TRBV9; abundance: -; d_gene: TRBD2; j_gene: TRBJ2-5
CDR3aa: CASSLRTGNNQPQHF; CDR3nt: TGTGCCAGCAGCCTCCGGACAGGAAACAATCAGCCCCAGCATTTT; v_gene: TRBV27; abundance: -; d_gene: TRBD1; j_gene: TRBJ1-5
CDR3aa: CASGLASDRGSYEQYF; CDR3nt: TGTGCCAGCGGGCTCGCATCGGACAGGGGGAGCTACGAGCAGTACTTC; v_gene: TRBV27; abundance: -; d_gene: TRBD1; j_gene: TRBJ2-7
CDR3aa: CAGSETRSDEQYF; CDR3nt: TGTGCCGGAAGTGAGACTAGGAGTGACGAGCAGTACTTC; v_gene: TRBV6-6; abundance: -; d_gene: -; j_gene: TRBJ2-7
CDR3aa: CASSEYEASPGGYEQYF; CDR3nt: TGTGCCAGCAGTGAATATGAGGCCTCTCCCGGGGGGTACGAGCAGTACTTC; v_gene: TRBV25-1; abundance: -; d_gene: TRBD2; j_gene: TRBJ2-7
CDR3aa: CASSHGRGGNTEAFF; CDR3nt: TGCGCCAGCAGCCATGGGCGGGGGGGGAACACTGAAGCTTTCTTT; v_gene: TRBV4-1; abundance: -; d_gene: -; j_gene: TRBJ1-1
CDR3aa: CASSHSGSRYEQYF; CDR3nt: TGCGCCAGCAGCCACAGCGGGAGTAGGTACGAGCAGTACTTC; v_gene: TRBV4-1; abundance: -; d_gene: TRBD2; j_gene: TRBJ2-7
CDR3aa: CASSPSIGQGAGYTF; CDR3nt: TGTGCCAGCTCACCAAGTATAGGACAGGGGGCCGGCTACACCTTC; v_gene: TRBV18; abundance: -; d_gene: TRBD1; j_gene: TRBJ1-2
CDR3aa: CASSPEGMAGGWGYTF; CDR3nt: TGTGCCAGTAGCCCCGAGGGCATGGCGGGAGGTTGGGGCTACACCTTC; v_gene: TRBV19; abundance: -; d_gene: -; j_gene: TRBJ1-2
CDR3aa: CASSSGYRGGTQYF; CDR3nt: TGTGCCAGCAGCTCGGGATACAGGGGTGGTACGCAGTATTTT; v_gene: TRBV5-6; abundance: -; d_gene: TRBD1; j_gene: TRBJ2-3
CDR3aa: CASSQNRASSYNSPLHF; CDR3nt: TGTGCCAGCAGCCAAAACAGGGCCAGCTCCTATAATTCACCCCTCCACTTT; v_gene: TRBV4-2; abundance: -; d_gene: -; j_gene: TRBJ1-6
CDR3aa: CASSFVSGAHSVGYEQYF; CDR3nt: TGCGCCAGCAGCTTCGTCAGCGGGGCCCATTCAGTTGGCTACGAGCAGTACTTC; v_gene: TRBV5-1; abundance: -; d_gene: TRBD2; j_gene: TRBJ2-7
CDR3aa: CAIGPPEGVQETQYF; CDR3nt: TGTGCCATCGGGCCACCGGAGGGCGTACAAGAGACCCAGTACTTC; v_gene: TRBV2; abundance: -; d_gene: -; j_gene: TRBJ2-5
CDR3aa: CASSPLDSYNEQFF; CDR3nt: TGTGCCAGCAGCCCTCTTGACAGTTACAATGAGCAGTTCTTC; v_gene: TRBV7-9; abundance: -; d_gene: -; j_gene: TRBJ2-1
CDR3aa: CASSWDRRNNSPLHF; CDR3nt: TGTGCCAGCAGCTGGGACAGACGAAATAATTCACCCCTCCACTTT; v_gene: TRBV5-6; abundance: -; d_gene: TRBD1; j_gene: TRBJ1-6
CDR3aa: CASSTGGGNTIYF; CDR3nt: TGTGCCAGCAGCACAGGGGGTGGAAACACCATATATTTT; v_gene: TRBV27; abundance: -; d_gene: TRBD1; j_gene: TRBJ1-3
CDR3aa: CASSYLSTSGGYEQYF; CDR3nt: TGTGCCAGCAGTTACCTATCTACTAGCGGGGGCTACGAGCAGTACTTC; v_gene: TRBV6-5; abundance: -; d_gene: TRBD2; j_gene: TRBJ2-7
CDR3aa: CASSSNVRGGYGYTF; CDR3nt: TGTGCCAGCAGTTCTAACGTCAGGGGCGGCTATGGCTACACCTTC; v_gene: TRBV6-5; abundance: -; d_gene: -; j_gene: TRBJ1-2
CDR3aa: CASSLARTGGLEQYF; CDR3nt: TGTGCCAGCAGTTTAGCGCGGACAGGGGGTCTCGAGCAGTACTTC; v_gene: TRBV27; abundance: -; d_gene: TRBD1; j_gene: TRBJ2-7
CDR3aa: CASSQSVADTQYF; CDR3nt: TGTGCCAGCAGCCAGAGTGTCGCAGATACGCAGTATTTT; v_gene: TRBV14; abundance: -; d_gene: -; j_gene: TRBJ2-3
CDR3aa: CANWTGGSNQPQHF; CDR3nt: TGTGCCAACTGGACAGGGGGCAGCAATCAGCCCCAGCATTTT; v_gene: TRBV6-5; abundance: -; d_gene: TRBD1; j_gene: TRBJ1-5